This paragraph reports one T cell receptor beta chain. This sample was included in a study of cytomegalovirus exposure and HLA in healthy donors. A multiplex PCR was run with 60 Vbeta primers and 13 Jbeta primers. Profiled with immunoSEQ multiplex PCR; TCRdb holds only in-frame clones, not every one. The table records about 140,000 clones, approximately 78% of them present only once. The CDR3 contains 15 residues. Germline V lookup: CDR1 MNHNS, CDR2 SASEGT. Unmatched junction bases numbered 8, after V lost 7 bases and J lost 5 bases. Material for sequencing was PBMCs. The sequence came from a woman aged 18-35 years in good health and CMV-seropositive. The chain couples TRBV6-1 to TRBJ2-5; 12 nucleotides agree with TRBD1. This CDR3 reads CASKRDRGLGETQYF. In DNA, the CDR3 is TGTGCCAGCAAACGGGACAGGGGGCTAGGGGAGACCCAGTACTTC.